This TCR beta chain appears in the sequencing data of a study of blood T cell repertoires in COVID-19 (dated by TCRdb to 2019 to 2021). Concerning the study at large: Collaborator samples came from the United States, Italy and Spain and covered acute and convalescent phases of COVID-19. Sample metadata almost always included a de-identified subject ID, COVID-19 status, age in years and sex. Samples came from the ongoing ImmuneRACE study (first 160 participants) plus 1,254 subjects from 6 global collaborators. Deeply sampled blood TCRbeta repertoires from subjects exposed to, actively infected with, or recovered from COVID-19 were included in the dataset. The repertoires were released in a freely available public database meant as a resource for research on the immune response to SARS-CoV-2. Where HLA class I and class II types were available, the types were taken from metadata supplied by the sample provider, not from assay-based typing. The material from the prospective study consisted of cDNA or gDNA derived from T cells, B-cell-depleted T cells, or PBMCs. Here is what the overall study found, with its caveats: Clinical and demographic metadata were provided uncurated, with the amount varying by source and participant.

In Seattle, one collaborating source enrolled patients while the infection was active and tracked those patients longitudinally over the course of disease. Each collaborating institution followed its own protocols to collect whole blood in K2EDTA tubes. For TCRbeta analysis, collaborators shipped samples as frozen whole blood, isolated PBMCs, or DNA extracted from either of those sample types. With regard to this clone: Its antigen is still unknown. Base qualities are not provided; no much larger clone lies one nucleotide away.

TCRbeta CDR3 regions were amplified from genomic DNA by means of the immunoSEQ Assay, a bias-controlled multiplex PCR. From the authors' description of their analysis: Nucleated cell counts per sample were estimated from amplification of reference gene primers within the assay. To quantify the absolute abundance of each unique TCRbeta CDR3 rearrangement, sequence reads were collapsed and filtered. Productive Simpson clonality was computed per sample as the square root of Simpson's diversity index over productive rearrangements. Sourced from immuneACCESS, this table was stored by TCRdb with only in-frame sequences that have V and J called. A share of the clones is absent; for the studies checked, an unresolved V gene accounts for under half, and the remainder has no known explanation. The D gene and trimming were derived from the DNA, and the V and J assignments and clone size from that table. Counted in this sample were 540,000 or so clones; roughly 89% of them appeared once. The ten biggest clones cover roughly 7.4% of the sample.

Cut back by 6 bases and 5 bases, the V and J ends lie 16 bases apart. CDR1 and CDR2 are read off the germline V gene (reference sequence) as LGHDT and YNNKEL. Reading from cysteine to phenylalanine, the CDR3 counts 14 amino acids. The only DNA kept is the CDR3, 42 bases in frame from the first base. This sequence originates from a woman aged 50 to 60 with COVID-19, enrolled during active disease. Rearrangement joined TRBV3-1 (or the pseudogene TRBV3-2) to TRBJ2-5; the D gene assignment is ambiguous. Specimen: peripheral blood. The DNA sequence is TGTGCCAGCAGTCCCTCGAACCGGTGGGAGACCCAGTACTTC. Its translation is CASSPSNRWETQYF.